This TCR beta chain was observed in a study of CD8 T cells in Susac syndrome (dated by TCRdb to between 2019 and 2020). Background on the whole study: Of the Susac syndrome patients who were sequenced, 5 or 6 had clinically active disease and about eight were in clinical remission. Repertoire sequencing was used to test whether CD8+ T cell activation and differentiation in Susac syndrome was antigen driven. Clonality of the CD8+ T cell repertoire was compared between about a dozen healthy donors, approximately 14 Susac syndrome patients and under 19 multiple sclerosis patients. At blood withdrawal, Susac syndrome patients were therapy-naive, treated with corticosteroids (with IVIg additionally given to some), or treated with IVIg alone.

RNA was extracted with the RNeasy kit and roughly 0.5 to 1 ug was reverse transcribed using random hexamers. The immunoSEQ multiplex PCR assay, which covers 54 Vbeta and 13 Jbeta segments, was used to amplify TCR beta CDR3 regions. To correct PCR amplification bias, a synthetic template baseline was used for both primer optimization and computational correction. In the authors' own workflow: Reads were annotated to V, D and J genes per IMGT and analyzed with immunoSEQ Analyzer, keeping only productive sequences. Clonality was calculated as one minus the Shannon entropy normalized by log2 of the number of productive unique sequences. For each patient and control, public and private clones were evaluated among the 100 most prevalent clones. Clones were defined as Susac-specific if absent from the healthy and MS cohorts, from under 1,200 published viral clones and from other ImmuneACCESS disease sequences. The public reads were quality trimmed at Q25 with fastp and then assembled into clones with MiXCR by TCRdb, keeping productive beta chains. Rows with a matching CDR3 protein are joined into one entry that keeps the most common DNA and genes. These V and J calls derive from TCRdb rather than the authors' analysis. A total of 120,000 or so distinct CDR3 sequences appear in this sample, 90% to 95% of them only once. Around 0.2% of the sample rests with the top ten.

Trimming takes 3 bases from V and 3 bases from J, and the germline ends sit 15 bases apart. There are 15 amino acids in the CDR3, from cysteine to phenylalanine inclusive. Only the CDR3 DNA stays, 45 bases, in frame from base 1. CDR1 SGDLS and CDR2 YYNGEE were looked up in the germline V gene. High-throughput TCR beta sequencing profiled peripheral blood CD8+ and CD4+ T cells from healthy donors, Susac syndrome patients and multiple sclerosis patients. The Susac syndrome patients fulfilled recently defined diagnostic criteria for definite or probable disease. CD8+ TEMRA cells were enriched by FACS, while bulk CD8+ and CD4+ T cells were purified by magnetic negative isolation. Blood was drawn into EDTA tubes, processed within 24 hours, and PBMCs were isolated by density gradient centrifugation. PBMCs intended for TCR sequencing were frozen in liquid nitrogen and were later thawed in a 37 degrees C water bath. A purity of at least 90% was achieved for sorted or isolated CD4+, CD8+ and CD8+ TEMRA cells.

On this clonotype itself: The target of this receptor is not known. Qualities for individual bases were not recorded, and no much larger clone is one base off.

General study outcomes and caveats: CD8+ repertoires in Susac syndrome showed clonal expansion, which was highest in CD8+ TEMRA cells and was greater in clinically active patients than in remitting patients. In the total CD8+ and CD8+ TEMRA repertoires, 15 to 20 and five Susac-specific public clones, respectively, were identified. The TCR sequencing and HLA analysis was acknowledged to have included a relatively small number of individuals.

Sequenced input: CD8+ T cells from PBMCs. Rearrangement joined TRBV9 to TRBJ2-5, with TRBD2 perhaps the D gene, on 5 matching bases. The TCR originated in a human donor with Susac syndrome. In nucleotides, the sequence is TGTGCCAGCAGCGGGGATCCCCGGGGAAAAGAGACCCAGTACTTC. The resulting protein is CASSGDPRGKETQYF.